The clone carrying this T cell receptor (beta chain) came up a few times. This record belongs to a study of T-cell memory formation after mild COVID-19. From 5'RACE with constant-segment primers came TCR alpha and TCR beta cDNA libraries that carried sample barcodes and UMIs. TCRdb ran MiXCR on the 5' RACE reads and lists one entry per CDR3 protein. The repertoire holds 350,000 to 500,000 distinct CDR3 sequences, with roughly 18% as singletons. Sequenced: PBMCs or a T cell subset sorted from them (not recorded which). The clonotype comes from a man aged 18-30 years who had mild COVID-19 (a few samples of this study predate the infection). Cell type and time point are not known.

The CDR3 DNA reads TGTGCCAGCAGCGTAGCCCTCCCCACTAGCGGGGGCCCCAATGAGCAGTTCTTC. The encoded protein is CASSVALPTSGGPNEQFF. V usage is TRBV9 and J usage is TRBJ2-1; 11 bases agree with TRBD2. In germline, CDR1 is SGDLS, CDR2 YYNGEE. The CDR3 covers 18 residues. Trimming at V came to 0 bases and at J to 6 bases, leaving 11 bases not matched to a gene.